This TCR beta chain was captured in a study of radiotherapy plus CTLA-4 blockade in lung cancer. Libraries were prepared by immunoSEQ multiplex PCR; TCRdb keeps only in-frame clonotypes and omits some of them. The sample lists some 120,000 clones; about four fifths were seen once. Participants had chemo-refractory metastatic non-small-cell lung cancer and were treated with focal radiation plus ipilimumab CTLA-4 blockade. Germline loops: CDR1 LGHNA, CDR2 YSLEER. The CDR3 has 15 amino acids. Trimming removed 0 bases at V and 8 bases at J, with 16 bases between. This receptor was taken from a human donor with non-small cell lung cancer that progressed on radiotherapy plus ipilimumab. Some clones in this sample may be carry-over from other donors' samples. The gene calls are TRBV4-3 and TRBJ1-1; no clear D gene. The sample here was peripheral blood, taken from a patient treated with radiotherapy plus ipilimumab. The chain's CDR3 is CASSQEWRPQHEAFF. Here the CDR3 DNA reads TGCGCCAGCAGCCAAGAGTGGCGCCCTCAACACGAAGCTTTCTTT.